This TCR beta chain was profiled in a study of chemoradiotherapy in HPV16-positive cancers. Repertoires were sampled repeatedly during chemoradiotherapy. The repertoire was sequenced with immunoSEQ multiplex PCR; TCRdb's copy has only in-frame clones and lacks some. The table shows about 39,000 clones, with more than 65% occurring only once. J was trimmed by 4 bases and V by 5 bases; bases with no gene match: 10. Looked up from germline, CDR1 is SGHAT and CDR2 is FQNNGV. This CDR3 has 16 amino acids. The V and J genes are TRBV11-2 and TRBJ2-3; 9 bases line up with TRBD2. The source was blood, collected from a patient who underwent chemoradiotherapy. The clonotype originates from a human donor with HPV-associated anogenital cancer. CDR3 bases: TGTGCCAGCAGCCCCGTTGCGGGGGGGCCAGCAGATACGCAGTATTTT. It encodes CASSPVAGGPADTQYF.